The present T cell receptor beta chain was sequenced within a study of cytomegalovirus exposure and HLA in healthy donors. About the study: Of all 400 or so donors who were genotyped, 80% to 85% belonged to the Caucasian-associated ancestry cluster. Study results and limitations: In a later analysis, TCR association rates varied by HLA locus: DRB1 most, HLA-C fewest. In a later analysis, CMV-associated beta chains were mostly HLA-associated, it appeared.

Use of 60 Vbeta and 13 Jbeta primers characterized the PCR. TCRdb's copy holds only in-frame clones and misses some; the assay was immunoSEQ multiplex PCR. The sample shows about 130,000 clones, approximately 80% of them seen only once. This CDR3 is 14 amino acids long. The V and J ends lost 8 bases and 3 bases, in that order; junction bases with no gene match: 8. Germline V lookup: CDR1 MGHDK, CDR2 SYGVNS. Notes on this clone: What it binds is not known.

J is TRBJ2-7 and V is TRBV25-1, with 9 positions matching TRBD1. Source material: PBMCs. The origin of this receptor is a girl aged 2-10 years in good health and CMV-seronegative. The CDR3 here is CASHTGGADYEQYF. The CDR3 DNA reads TGTGCCAGCCATACAGGGGGCGCGGACTACGAGCAGTACTTC.